This T cell receptor (beta chain) comes out of a study of T-cell memory formation after mild COVID-19. The CDR3 consists of 13 residues. The V gene's germline CDR1 is MNHEY and CDR2 SVGEGT. The J segment lost 3 bases and the V segment lost 7 bases, leaving 1 base of the junction unmatched. TCRdb re-called the 5' RACE reads with MiXCR, one entry per CDR3 protein. The sample lists about 430,000 distinct CDR3 sequences; about 20% were seen once. Sequenced sample: PBMCs or a T cell subset sorted from them (not recorded which). The TCR originated in a man aged 18 to 35 who had mild COVID-19 (a few samples of this study predate the infection). Cell type and time point are not known. The rearrangement links TRBV6-2 or TRBV6-3 to TRBJ2-1, with TRBD2 matching over 9 bases. The CDR3 nucleotides are TGTGCCAGCACTAGCGGGGACTACAATGAGCAGTTCTTC. This encodes CASTSGDYNEQFF.